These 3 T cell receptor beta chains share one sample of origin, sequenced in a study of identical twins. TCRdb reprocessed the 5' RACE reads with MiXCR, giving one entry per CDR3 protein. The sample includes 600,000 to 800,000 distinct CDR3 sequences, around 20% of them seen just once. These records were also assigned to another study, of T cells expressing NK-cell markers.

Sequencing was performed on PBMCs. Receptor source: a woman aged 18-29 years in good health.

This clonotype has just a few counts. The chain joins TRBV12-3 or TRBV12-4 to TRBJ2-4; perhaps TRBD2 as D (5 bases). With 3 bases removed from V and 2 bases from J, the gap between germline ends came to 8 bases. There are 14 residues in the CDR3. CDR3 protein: CASSFGSSKNIQYF. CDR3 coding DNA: TGTGCCAGCAGTTTTGGGAGTTCCAAAAACATTCAGTACTTC.

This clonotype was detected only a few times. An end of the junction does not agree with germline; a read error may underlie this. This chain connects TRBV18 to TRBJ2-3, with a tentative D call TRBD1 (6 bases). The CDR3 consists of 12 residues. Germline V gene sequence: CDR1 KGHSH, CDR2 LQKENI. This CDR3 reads CASSPLTGQRFF. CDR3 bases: TGTGCCAGCTCACCTCTGACGGGACAAAGGTTTTTT.

In DNA, the CDR3 is TGTGCCCGAGGGCACAATGAGCAGTTCTTC. Translation: CARGHNEQFF. The gene calls are TRBV2 and TRBJ2-1; D might be TRBD2 (5 bases). CDR1 SNHLY and CDR2 FYNNEI come from the germline V gene. This CDR3 is built from 10 residues. With 11 bases removed from V and 5 bases from J, the gap between germline ends came to 7 bases. Full variable domain (outside the CDR3, taken from reference TRBV2 and TRBJ2-1): EPEVTQTPSHQVTQMGQEVILRCVPISNHLYFYWYRQILGQKVEFLVSFYNNEISEKSEIFDDQFSVERPDGSNFTLKIRSTKLEDSAMYFCARGHNEQFFGPGTRLTVL.